The clone carrying this T cell receptor (beta chain) was seen more than once but under ten times. The CDR3 is 13 amino acids. Looked up from germline, CDR1 is SGHNT and CDR2 is YYREEE (reference sequence). The V end lost 0 bases, the J end lost 7 bases, and 11 bases lay between the germline ends. These data come from a study of T cell repertoires in cytomegalovirus infection. On the study more broadly: A matching HLA type, together with CMV infection, was signaled by public TCR beta signatures.

One entry per CDR3 protein, called by TCRdb with MiXCR from the reads. Among approximately 500,000 distinct CDR3 sequences, more than 15% were seen once, and the ten largest hold around 25%. The chain links TRBV5-4 to TRBJ2-7; D ambiguous. Sequenced sample: CD8+ T cells from PBMCs. The sequence came from a human donor in good health (CMV status not recorded). Some clones in this sample may be carry-over from other donors' samples. The CDR3, as DNA: TGTGCCAGCAGCTTGGTGGAAAGTAGGGAGCAGTACTTC. Translated: CASSLVESREQYF.